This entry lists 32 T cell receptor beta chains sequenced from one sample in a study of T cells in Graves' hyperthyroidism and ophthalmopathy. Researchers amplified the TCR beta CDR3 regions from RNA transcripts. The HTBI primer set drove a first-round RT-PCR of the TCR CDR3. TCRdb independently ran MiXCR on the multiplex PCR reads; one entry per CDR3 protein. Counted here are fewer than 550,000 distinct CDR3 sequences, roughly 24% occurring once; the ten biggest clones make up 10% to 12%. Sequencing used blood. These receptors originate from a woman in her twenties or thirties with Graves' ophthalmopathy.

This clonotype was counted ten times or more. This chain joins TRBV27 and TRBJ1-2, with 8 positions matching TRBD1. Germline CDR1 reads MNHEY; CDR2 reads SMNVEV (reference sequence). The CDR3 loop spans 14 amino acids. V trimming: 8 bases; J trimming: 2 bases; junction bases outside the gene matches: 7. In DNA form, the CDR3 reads TGTGCCAGCGCTAGGACAGGGCCCAACTATGGCTACACCTTC. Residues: CASARTGPNYGYTF.

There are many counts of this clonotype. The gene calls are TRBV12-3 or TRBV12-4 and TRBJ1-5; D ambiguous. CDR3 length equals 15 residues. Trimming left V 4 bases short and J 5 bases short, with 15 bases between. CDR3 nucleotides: TGTGCCAGCAGTTCCTCCGGGGTAGAGGATCAGCCCCAGCATTTT. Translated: CASSSSGVEDQPQHF.

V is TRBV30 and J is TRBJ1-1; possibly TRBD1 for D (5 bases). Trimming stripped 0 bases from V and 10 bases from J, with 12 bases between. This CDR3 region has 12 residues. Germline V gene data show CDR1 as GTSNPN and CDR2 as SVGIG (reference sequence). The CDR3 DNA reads TGTGCCTGGAGTGTAGGGCAGGGAAGAGCTTTCTTT. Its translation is CAWSVGQGRAFF.

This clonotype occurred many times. In DNA form, the CDR3 reads TGTGCCAGCAGTACAATCAGGGGGAGGACTGAAGCTTTCTTT. Its translation: CASSTIRGRTEAFF. The V gene is TRBV28, the J gene TRBJ1-1; 7 bases agree with TRBD1. V lost 5 bases, J lost 5 bases, and 8 bases stayed unmatched. The CDR3 is 14 amino acids. Germline CDR1 reads MDHEN; CDR2 reads SYDVKM. The variable domain in full, with the rest retrieved from reference TRBV28 and TRBJ1-1, is DVKVTQSSRYLVKRTGEKVFLECVQDMDHENMFWYRQDPGLGLRLIYFSYDVKMKEKGDIPEGYSVSREKKERFSLILESASTNQTSMYLCASSTIRGRTEAFFGQGTRLTVV.

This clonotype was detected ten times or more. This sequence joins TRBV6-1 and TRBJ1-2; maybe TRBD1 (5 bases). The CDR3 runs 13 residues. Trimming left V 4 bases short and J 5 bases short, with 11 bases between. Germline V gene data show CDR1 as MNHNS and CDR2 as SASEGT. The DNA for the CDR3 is TGTGCCAGCAGTGGGTTTGGGGCTTATGGCTACACCTTC. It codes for CASSGFGAYGYTF.

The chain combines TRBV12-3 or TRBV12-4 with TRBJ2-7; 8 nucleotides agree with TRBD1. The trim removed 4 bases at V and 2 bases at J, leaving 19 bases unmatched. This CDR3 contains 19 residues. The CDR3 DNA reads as TGTGCCAGCAGTTCCCGTGAGGGTTTCAGGGGGCGATTTACCTACGAGCAGTACTTC. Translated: CASSSREGFRGRFTYEQYF.

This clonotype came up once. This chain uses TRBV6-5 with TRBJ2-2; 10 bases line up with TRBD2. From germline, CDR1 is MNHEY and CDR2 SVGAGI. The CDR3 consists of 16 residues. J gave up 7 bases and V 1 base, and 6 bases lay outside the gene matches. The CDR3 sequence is CASSYFSGRMGGELFF. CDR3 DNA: TGTGCCAGCAGTTACTTTAGCGGGAGGATGGGCGGGGAGCTGTTTTTT.

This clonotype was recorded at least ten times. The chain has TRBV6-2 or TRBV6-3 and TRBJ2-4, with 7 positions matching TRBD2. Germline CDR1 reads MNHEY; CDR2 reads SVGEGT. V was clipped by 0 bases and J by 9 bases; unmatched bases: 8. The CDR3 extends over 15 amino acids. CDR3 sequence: CASSYSPTSAGIQYF. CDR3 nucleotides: TGTGCCAGCAGTTACTCGCCCACTAGCGCTGGCATTCAGTACTTC.

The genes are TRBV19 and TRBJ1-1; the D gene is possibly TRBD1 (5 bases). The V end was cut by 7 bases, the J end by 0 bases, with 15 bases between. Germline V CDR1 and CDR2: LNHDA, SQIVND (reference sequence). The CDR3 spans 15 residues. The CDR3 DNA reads TGTGCCAGTATCCCCGCACAGGTCTTGAACACTGAAGCTTTCTTT. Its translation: CASIPAQVLNTEAFF.

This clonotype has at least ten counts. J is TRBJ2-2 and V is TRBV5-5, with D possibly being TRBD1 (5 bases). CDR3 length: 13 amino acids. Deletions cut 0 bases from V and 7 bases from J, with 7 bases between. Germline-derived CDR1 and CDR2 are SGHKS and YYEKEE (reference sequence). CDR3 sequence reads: CASSLEGVGELFF. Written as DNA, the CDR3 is TGTGCCAGCAGCTTGGAAGGGGTCGGGGAGCTGTTTTTT.

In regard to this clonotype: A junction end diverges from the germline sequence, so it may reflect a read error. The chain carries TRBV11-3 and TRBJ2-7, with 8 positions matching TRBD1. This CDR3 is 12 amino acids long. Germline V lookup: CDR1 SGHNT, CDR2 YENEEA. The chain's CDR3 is CASSGQGDEQCF. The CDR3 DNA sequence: TGTGCCAGCAGTGGACAGGGTGATGAGCAGTGCTTC.

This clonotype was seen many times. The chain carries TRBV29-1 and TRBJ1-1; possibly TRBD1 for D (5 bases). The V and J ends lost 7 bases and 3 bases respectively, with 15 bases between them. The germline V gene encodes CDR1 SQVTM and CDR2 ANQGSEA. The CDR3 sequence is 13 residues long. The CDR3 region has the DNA TGCAGCGCTGGCGGAGGGGATGACACTGAAGCTTTCTTT. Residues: CSAGGGDDTEAFF.

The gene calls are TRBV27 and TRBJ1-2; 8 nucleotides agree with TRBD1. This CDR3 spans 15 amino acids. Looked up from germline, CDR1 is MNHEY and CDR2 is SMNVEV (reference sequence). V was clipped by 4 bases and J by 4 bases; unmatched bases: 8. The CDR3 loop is CASSSSDREGYGYTF. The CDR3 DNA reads TGTGCCAGCAGTTCCTCGGACAGGGAAGGCTATGGCTACACCTTC.

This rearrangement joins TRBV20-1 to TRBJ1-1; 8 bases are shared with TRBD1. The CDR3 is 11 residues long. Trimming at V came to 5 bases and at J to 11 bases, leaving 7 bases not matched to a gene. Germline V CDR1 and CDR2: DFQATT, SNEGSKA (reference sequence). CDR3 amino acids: CSAARTGNAFF. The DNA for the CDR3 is TGCAGTGCTGCCCGGACAGGGAATGCTTTCTTT.

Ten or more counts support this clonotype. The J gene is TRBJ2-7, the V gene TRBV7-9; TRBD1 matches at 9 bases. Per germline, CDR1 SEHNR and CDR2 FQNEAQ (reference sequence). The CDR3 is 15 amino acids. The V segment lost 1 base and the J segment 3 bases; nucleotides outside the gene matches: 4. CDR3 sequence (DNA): TGTGCCAGCAGCTTAGGAACGACAGGGGGCTACGAGCAGTACTTC. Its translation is CASSLGTTGGYEQYF.

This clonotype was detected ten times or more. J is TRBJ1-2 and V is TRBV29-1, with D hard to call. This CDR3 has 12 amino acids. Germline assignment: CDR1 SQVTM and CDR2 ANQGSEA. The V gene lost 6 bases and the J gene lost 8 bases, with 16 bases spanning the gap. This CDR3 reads CSVLSLNDGYTF. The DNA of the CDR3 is TGCAGCGTCCTATCCCTCAACGACGGCTACACCTTC.

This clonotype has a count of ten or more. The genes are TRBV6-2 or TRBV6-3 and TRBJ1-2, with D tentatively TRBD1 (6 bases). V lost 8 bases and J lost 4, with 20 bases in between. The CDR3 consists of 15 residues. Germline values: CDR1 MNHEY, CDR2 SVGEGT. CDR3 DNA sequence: TGTGCCAGCGTTAGCCACCAGGGGCCGGGCTATGGCTACACCTTC. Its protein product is CASVSHQGPGYGYTF.

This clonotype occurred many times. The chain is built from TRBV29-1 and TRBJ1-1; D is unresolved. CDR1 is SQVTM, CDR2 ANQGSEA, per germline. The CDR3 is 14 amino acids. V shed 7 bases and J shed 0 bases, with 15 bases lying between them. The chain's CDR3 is CSGDAQELNTEAFF. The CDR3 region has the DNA TGCAGCGGGGATGCGCAGGAATTGAACACTGAAGCTTTCTTT.

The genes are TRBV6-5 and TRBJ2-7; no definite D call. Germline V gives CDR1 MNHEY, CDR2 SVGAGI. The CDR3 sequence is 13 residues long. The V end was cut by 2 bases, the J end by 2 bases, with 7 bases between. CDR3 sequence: CASSYHPAYEQYF. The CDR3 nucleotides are TGTGCCAGCAGTTACCACCCCGCCTACGAGCAGTACTTC.

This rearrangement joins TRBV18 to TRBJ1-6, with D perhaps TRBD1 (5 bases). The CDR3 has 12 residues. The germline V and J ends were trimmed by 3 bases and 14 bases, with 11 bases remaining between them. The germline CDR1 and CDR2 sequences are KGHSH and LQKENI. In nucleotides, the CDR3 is TGTGCCAGCTCACCTCAGGGTCCGACCCTCCACTTT. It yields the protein CASSPQGPTLHF.

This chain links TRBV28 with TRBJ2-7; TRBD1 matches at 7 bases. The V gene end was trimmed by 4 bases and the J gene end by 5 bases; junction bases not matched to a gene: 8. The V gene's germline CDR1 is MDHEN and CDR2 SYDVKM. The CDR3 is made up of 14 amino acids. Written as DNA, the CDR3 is TGTGCCAGCAGTTCGACAGGGTTAATCGACGAGCAGTACTTC. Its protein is CASSSTGLIDEQYF.

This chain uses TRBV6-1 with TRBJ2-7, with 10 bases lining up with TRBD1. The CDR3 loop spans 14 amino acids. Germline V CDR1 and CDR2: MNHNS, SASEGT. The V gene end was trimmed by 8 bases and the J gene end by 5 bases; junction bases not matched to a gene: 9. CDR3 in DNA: TGTGCCAGCCGAGAGAGACAGGGGGCCAACGAGCAGTACTTC. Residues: CASRERQGANEQYF.

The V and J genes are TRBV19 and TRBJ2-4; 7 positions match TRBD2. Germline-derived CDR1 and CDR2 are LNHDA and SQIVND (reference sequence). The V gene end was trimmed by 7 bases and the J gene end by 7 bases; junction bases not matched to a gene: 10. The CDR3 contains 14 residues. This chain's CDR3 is CASKRETSSNIQYF. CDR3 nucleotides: TGTGCCAGTAAACGGGAGACTAGCTCGAACATTCAGTACTTC.

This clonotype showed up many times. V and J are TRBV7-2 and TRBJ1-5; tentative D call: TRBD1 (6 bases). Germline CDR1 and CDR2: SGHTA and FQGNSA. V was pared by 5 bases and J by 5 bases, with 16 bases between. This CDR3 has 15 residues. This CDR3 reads CASSPIGTPDQPQHF. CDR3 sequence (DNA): TGTGCCAGCAGCCCTATCGGGACACCTGATCAGCCCCAGCATTTT.

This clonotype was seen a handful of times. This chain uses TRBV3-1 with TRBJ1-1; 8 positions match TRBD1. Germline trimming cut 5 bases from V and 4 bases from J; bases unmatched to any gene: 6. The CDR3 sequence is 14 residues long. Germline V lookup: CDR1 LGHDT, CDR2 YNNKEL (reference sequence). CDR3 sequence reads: CASSVGQGVTEAFF. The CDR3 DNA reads TGTGCCAGCAGCGTCGGACAGGGTGTCACTGAAGCTTTCTTT.

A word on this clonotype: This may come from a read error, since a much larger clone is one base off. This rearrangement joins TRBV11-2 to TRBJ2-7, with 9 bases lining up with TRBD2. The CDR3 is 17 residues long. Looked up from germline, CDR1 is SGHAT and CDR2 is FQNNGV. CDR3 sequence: CASSLDLAGSWDYGQYF. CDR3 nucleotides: TGTGCCAGCAGCTTAGATCTAGCGGGGAGCTGGGACTACGGGCAGTACTTC.

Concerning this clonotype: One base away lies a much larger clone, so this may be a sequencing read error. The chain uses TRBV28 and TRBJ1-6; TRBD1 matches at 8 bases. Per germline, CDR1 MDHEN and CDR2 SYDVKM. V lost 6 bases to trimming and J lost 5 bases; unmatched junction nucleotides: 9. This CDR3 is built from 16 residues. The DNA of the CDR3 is TGTGCCAGCAGGACCTTTACAGGGGGAAATAATTCACCCCTCCACTTT. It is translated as CASRTFTGGNNSPLHF.

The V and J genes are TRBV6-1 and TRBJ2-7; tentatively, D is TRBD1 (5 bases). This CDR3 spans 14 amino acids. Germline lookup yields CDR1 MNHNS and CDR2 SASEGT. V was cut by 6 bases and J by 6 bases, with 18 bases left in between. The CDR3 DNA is TGTGCCAGCAGCCTCCAGGGTTCCGGCGGCGAGCAGTACTTC. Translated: CASSLQGSGGEQYF.

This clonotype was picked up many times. The CDR3 DNA reads TGTGCCAGCAGTGAATTGACCCCGATGAACACTGAAGCTTTCTTT. This gives the protein CASSELTPMNTEAFF. V is TRBV25-1 and J is TRBJ1-1; D gene ambiguous. Per the germline V gene, CDR1 is MGHDK and CDR2 is SYGVNS. V was shortened by 1 base and J by 0 bases, with 9 bases between the two germline ends. The CDR3 is 15 amino acids. The full variable domain, rest sourced from reference TRBV25-1 and TRBJ1-1, is EADIYQTPRYLVIGTGKKITLECSQTMGHDKMYWYQQDPGMELHLIHYSYGVNSTEKGDLSSESTVSRIRTEHFPLTLESARPSHTSQYLCASSELTPMNTEAFFGQGTRLTVV.

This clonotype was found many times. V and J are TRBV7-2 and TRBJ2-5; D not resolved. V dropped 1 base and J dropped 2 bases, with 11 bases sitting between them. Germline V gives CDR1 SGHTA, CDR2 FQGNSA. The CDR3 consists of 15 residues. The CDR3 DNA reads TGTGCCAGCAGCTTAGTGGCAGGCCAACAAGAGACCCAGTACTTC. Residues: CASSLVAGQQETQYF.

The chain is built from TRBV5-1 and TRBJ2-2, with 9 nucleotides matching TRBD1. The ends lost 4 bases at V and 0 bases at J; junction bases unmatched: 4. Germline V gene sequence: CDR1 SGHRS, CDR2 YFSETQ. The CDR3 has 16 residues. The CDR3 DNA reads TGCGCCAGCAGCCTCCGGACAGGGGCGAACACCGGGGAGCTGTTTTTT. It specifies CASSLRTGANTGELFF.

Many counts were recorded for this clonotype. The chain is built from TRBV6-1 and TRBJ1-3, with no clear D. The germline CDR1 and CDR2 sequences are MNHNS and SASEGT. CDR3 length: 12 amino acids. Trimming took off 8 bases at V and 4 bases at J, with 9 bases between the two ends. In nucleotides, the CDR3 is TGTGCCAGCGGGGAGGGAGGAAACACCATATATTTT. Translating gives CASGEGGNTIYF.